Listed below are T cell receptor beta chains from one sample, sequenced in a study of blood T cell repertoires in COVID-19. Clones were read by immunoSEQ multiplex PCR, and TCRdb kept only the in-frame ones, dropping some. The sample yields about 100,000 clones, roughly 92% seen once. The source material was peripheral blood. The receptor set was obtained from a man in his 70s with acute or convalescent COVID-19. CDR3s include the opening cysteine and the closing phenylalanine or tryptophan. D genes are given only for firm matches. Not every row has a clone size; where given, it reads once, few, many or a size class.

V: TRBV18
size: -
J: TRBJ2-3
D: TRBD2
DNA: TGTGCCAGCTCACCGCCAGGGAGGGAGACAGATACGCAGTATTTT
CDR3: CASSPPGRETDTQYF

V: TRBV15
size: -
J: TRBJ1-6
D: TRBD1
DNA: TGTGCCACCAGTCGGGACAGGGATAATTCACCCCTCCACTTT
CDR3: CATSRDRDNSPLHF

V: TRBV5-4
size: -
J: TRBJ2-5
D: TRBD1
DNA: TGTGCCAGCAGCTTGGACAGGGGACAGACCCAGTACTTC
CDR3: CASSLDRGQTQYF

V: TRBV4-2
size: -
J: TRBJ2-3
D: -
DNA: TGTGCCAGCAGCCAAGATAGGTCAGGGGCGAGCACAGATACGCAGTATTTT
CDR3: CASSQDRSGASTDTQYF

V: TRBV11-2
size: -
J: TRBJ1-1
D: -
DNA: TGTGCCAGCAGCTTAACCGGTCGGGCTGAAGCTTTCTTT
CDR3: CASSLTGRAEAFF

V: TRBV2
size: -
J: TRBJ1-2
D: -
DNA: TGTGCCAGCAGGGCCCTAGAGGGACTGACCTATGGCTACACCTTC
CDR3: CASRALEGLTYGYTF

V: TRBV5-5
size: -
J: TRBJ1-1
D: TRBD1
DNA: TGTGCCAGCAGCATAGGACAGGGGGCGCTGCCTGAAGCTTTCTTT
CDR3: CASSIGQGALPEAFF

V: TRBV27
size: -
J: TRBJ2-7
D: -
DNA: TGTGCCAGCAGTTTAGAGGGTATGGAGCAGTACTTC
CDR3: CASSLEGMEQYF

V: TRBV3-1/TRBV3-2
size: -
J: TRBJ2-3
D: TRBD2
DNA: TGTGCCAGCAGCCAGGGACTAGCGGGAGGAGTCAAAGGCCCAGATACGCAGTATTTT
CDR3: CASSQGLAGGVKGPDTQYF

V: TRBV5-4
size: -
J: TRBJ1-1
D: TRBD1
DNA: TGTGCCAGCAGCAGAACCCAGGGGGGCACTGAAGCTTTCTTT
CDR3: CASSRTQGGTEAFF

V: TRBV7-2
size: -
J: TRBJ2-1
D: TRBD2
DNA: TGTGCCAGCAGATTAGCGGGAGGCCCTTACAATGAGCAGTTCTTC
CDR3: CASRLAGGPYNEQFF

V: TRBV28
size: few
J: TRBJ1-2
D: -
DNA: TGTGCCAGCAGTTCCTCAGGGGACCCTTATGGCTACACCTTC
CDR3: CASSSSGDPYGYTF

V: TRBV11-2
size: -
J: TRBJ1-6
D: -
DNA: TGTGCCAGCAGCACCCGGACAGTTAGAACGTATAATTCACCCCTCCACTTT
CDR3: CASSTRTVRTYNSPLHF

V: TRBV20-1
size: -
J: TRBJ2-1
D: TRBD2
DNA: TGCAGTGCTAGTGGCGGGGGGGATTACAATGAGCAGTTCTTC
CDR3: CSASGGGDYNEQFF

V: TRBV7-2
size: -
J: TRBJ2-1
D: TRBD2
DNA: TGTGCCAGCAGCCCGTTGGCCACTAGCGGAGTGTGGAATGAGCAGTTCTTC
CDR3: CASSPLATSGVWNEQFF

V: TRBV15
size: once
J: TRBJ1-5
D: -
DNA: TGTGCCACCAGCAGAGATCAGGGAGGAATCAATCAGCCCCAGCATTTT
CDR3: CATSRDQGGINQPQHF

V: TRBV20-1
size: -
J: TRBJ2-5
D: -
DNA: TGCAGTGCCAAACAAGAGACCCAGTACTTC
CDR3: CSAKQETQYF

V: TRBV7-2
size: -
J: TRBJ2-5
D: TRBD2
DNA: TGTGCCAGCAGCTTAGCGAGGTGGGGGGGTTTAGAGACCCAGTACTTC
CDR3: CASSLARWGGLETQYF

V: TRBV7-9
size: -
J: TRBJ1-6
D: TRBD1
DNA: TGTGCCGGCAAGGGGGCGTATAATTCACCCCTCCACTTT
CDR3: CAGKGAYNSPLHF

V: TRBV24-1
size: once
J: TRBJ1-5
D: -
DNA: TGTGCCACCAGTGGCGGGGGTGGTCAGCCCCAGCATTTT
CDR3: CATSGGGGQPQHF

V: TRBV5-5
size: -
J: TRBJ1-6
D: TRBD1
DNA: TGTGCCAGCAGTGACGGACAGGGTCGACGAAATTCACCCCTCCACTTT
CDR3: CASSDGQGRRNSPLHF

V: TRBV27
size: -
J: TRBJ1-5
D: TRBD1
DNA: TGTGCCAGCAGTTTGGCGACAGGGGGGGATCAGCCCCAGCATTTT
CDR3: CASSLATGGDQPQHF

V: TRBV2
size: -
J: TRBJ1-2
D: TRBD1
DNA: TGTGCCAGCAGTGAAGAGAGAACTACAGGGGGGAACACCTTC
CDR3: CASSEERTTGGNTF

V: TRBV27
size: -
J: TRBJ2-1
D: TRBD2
DNA: TGTGCCAGCAGTTATTTCGGGGGGAGCAATGAGCAGTTCTTC
CDR3: CASSYFGGSNEQFF

V: TRBV28
size: -
J: TRBJ1-2
D: -
DNA: TGTGCCAGCAGTTTATTGGGCGCGAACTATGGCTACACCTTC
CDR3: CASSLLGANYGYTF

V: TRBV9
size: once
J: TRBJ1-5
D: -
DNA: TGTGCCAGCAGCGTAGTTCCTAATCAGCCCCAGCATTTT
CDR3: CASSVVPNQPQHF

V: TRBV27
size: -
J: TRBJ1-5
D: -
DNA: TGTGCCAGCAGTCCCGTCCTCAATCAGCCCCAGCATTTT
CDR3: CASSPVLNQPQHF

V: TRBV5-4
size: -
J: TRBJ1-1
D: -
DNA: TGTGCCACCCTACAGGGGAACACTGAAGCTTTCTTT
CDR3: CATLQGNTEAFF

V: TRBV19
size: -
J: TRBJ2-5
D: -
DNA: TGTGCCAGTAACAACAGAAAAGAGACCCAGTACTTC
CDR3: CASNNRKETQYF

V: TRBV12-5
size: -
J: TRBJ2-1
D: TRBD2
DNA: TGTGCTAGTGGTTTGGCCATACTAGCGGGGGGGGACAATGAGCAGTTCTTC
CDR3: CASGLAILAGGDNEQFF

V: TRBV6-5
size: once
J: TRBJ1-2
D: TRBD1
DNA: TGTGCCATCAGAAATGCGCAGGGGGCTTATGGCTACACCTTC
CDR3: CAIRNAQGAYGYTF

V: TRBV7-9
size: -
J: TRBJ2-4
D: TRBD2
DNA: TGTGCCAGCAGCTTCGGGGGGGACATTCAGTACTTC
CDR3: CASSFGGDIQYF

V: TRBV18
size: -
J: TRBJ1-1
D: -
DNA: TGTGCCAGCTCACCGGGGGGGGGCAGGTACACTGAAGCTTTCTTT
CDR3: CASSPGGGRYTEAFF

V: TRBV5-6
size: -
J: TRBJ1-2
D: -
DNA: TGTGCCAGCAGCTTGGGGGGAGCTAACTATGGCTACACCTTC
CDR3: CASSLGGANYGYTF

V: TRBV4-1
size: -
J: TRBJ2-2
D: TRBD2
DNA: TGCGCCAGCAGCCAAGACGGGGGGGCAGGCGGGGAGCTGTTTTTT
CDR3: CASSQDGGAGGELFF

V: TRBV6-5
size: -
J: TRBJ1-6
D: TRBD1
DNA: TGTGCCAGCACCCAGGACAGGCTAAATTCACCCCTCCACTTT
CDR3: CASTQDRLNSPLHF

V: TRBV3-1/TRBV3-2
size: -
J: TRBJ1-4
D: -
DNA: TGTGCCAGCAGCCTCCCATACTCTGCAACTAATGAAAAACTGTTTTTT
CDR3: CASSLPYSATNEKLFF

V: TRBV3-1/TRBV3-2
size: -
J: TRBJ1-1
D: TRBD1
DNA: TGTGCCAGCAGCCACCCCAGACAGGGGCTGAACACTGAAGCTTTCTTT
CDR3: CASSHPRQGLNTEAFF

V: TRBV12-3/TRBV12-4
size: -
J: TRBJ1-1
D: -
DNA: TGTGCCAGCAGTTTAGACGGTAACACTGAAGCTTTCTTT
CDR3: CASSLDGNTEAFF